The rows below give T cell receptor beta chains drawn from one sample of a study of cytomegalovirus exposure and HLA in healthy donors. Sequencing was performed with immunoSEQ multiplex PCR; in TCRdb, only in-frame clones are kept and a portion is missing. This sample contains some 120,000 clones. The specimen was PBMCs. The receptor set was obtained from a man aged 25-45 years in good health and CMV-seronegative. The CDR3 runs from the conserved cysteine through the conserved F or W. The D gene is left open where the match is weak.

CDR3nt: TGTGCCAGTAGTATACGAACAGGGGGCGTAAACTATGGCTACACCTTC
CDR3aa: CASSIRTGGVNYGYTF
d_gene: TRBD1
v_gene: TRBV19
j_gene: TRBJ1-2

CDR3nt: TGTGCCAGTAGTCCCCGACAGGGGGCTAGGAACGAGCAGTACTTC
CDR3aa: CASSPRQGARNEQYF
d_gene: TRBD1
v_gene: TRBV19
j_gene: TRBJ2-7

CDR3nt: TGTGCCAGCAGCTGGCCGTTACAGGGGGCTATGGTGGGTGAGCAGTTCTTC
CDR3aa: CASSWPLQGAMVGEQFF
d_gene: TRBD1
v_gene: TRBV7-9
j_gene: TRBJ2-1

CDR3nt: TGTGCCAGCAGGGGAGGACTAGGAGATACGCAGTATTTT
CDR3aa: CASRGGLGDTQYF
d_gene: TRBD2
v_gene: TRBV6-1
j_gene: TRBJ2-3

CDR3nt: TGTGCCTGGCAGGGGACCAAAGAGACCCAGTACTTC
CDR3aa: CAWQGTKETQYF
d_gene: NA
v_gene: TRBV30
j_gene: TRBJ2-5

CDR3nt: TGCGCCAGCAGCCTGGAAGAAACAGGGAACGCAGATACGCAGTATTTT
CDR3aa: CASSLEETGNADTQYF
d_gene: NA
v_gene: TRBV5-1
j_gene: TRBJ2-3

CDR3nt: TGTGCCAGCAGCTTTGACGGGTTCACAGATACGCAGTATTTT
CDR3aa: CASSFDGFTDTQYF
d_gene: NA
v_gene: TRBV7-9
j_gene: TRBJ2-3

CDR3nt: TGTGCCAGCAGGTGGACAGGGGTGGGCAATGAGCAGTTCTTC
CDR3aa: CASRWTGVGNEQFF
d_gene: TRBD1
v_gene: TRBV27
j_gene: TRBJ2-1

CDR3nt: TGTGCCAGCAGCTTATTGCCCCCAGGGGTAAACACTGAAGCTTTCTTT
CDR3aa: CASSLLPPGVNTEAFF
d_gene: NA
v_gene: TRBV5-5
j_gene: TRBJ1-1

CDR3nt: TGTGCCAGCAGCTCGTACAGGAATGAGCAGTTCTTC
CDR3aa: CASSSYRNEQFF
d_gene: NA
v_gene: TRBV5-4
j_gene: TRBJ2-1

CDR3nt: TGTGCCATCAGTGAGGCCTGGGCGGGAGCCGATACGCAGTATTTT
CDR3aa: CAISEAWAGADTQYF
d_gene: TRBD2
v_gene: TRBV10-3
j_gene: TRBJ2-3

CDR3nt: TGCGCCAGCAGCCCTCAGGGGGATGGTGGGGCCAACGTCCTGACTTTC
CDR3aa: CASSPQGDGGANVLTF
d_gene: TRBD1
v_gene: TRBV5-1
j_gene: TRBJ2-6

CDR3nt: TGCGCCAGCAGCCTCCGAGGGGACAGCTACGAGCAGTACTTC
CDR3aa: CASSLRGDSYEQYF
d_gene: TRBD1
v_gene: TRBV5-1
j_gene: TRBJ2-7

CDR3nt: TGTGCCAGCACCTCGGGGGAAAAACTGTTTTTT
CDR3aa: CASTSGEKLFF
d_gene: NA
v_gene: TRBV27
j_gene: TRBJ1-4

CDR3nt: TGTGCCACCAGCAGAGAGCAGGGGAGACGATCCTTC
CDR3aa: CATSREQGRRSF
d_gene: NA
v_gene: TRBV15
j_gene: TRBJ2-7

CDR3nt: TGTGCCAGCAGGGGACTAGCGGACAATGAGCAGTTCTTC
CDR3aa: CASRGLADNEQFF
d_gene: TRBD2
v_gene: TRBV7-3
j_gene: TRBJ2-1

CDR3nt: TGTGCCAGCAGCAAAACTAGCTCCAACACAGATACGCAGTATTTT
CDR3aa: CASSKTSSNTDTQYF
d_gene: NA
v_gene: TRBV5-4
j_gene: TRBJ2-3

CDR3nt: TGTGCCAGCAGTTCCTTGAGCAATCAGCCCCAGCATTTT
CDR3aa: CASSSLSNQPQHF
d_gene: NA
v_gene: TRBV6-6
j_gene: TRBJ1-5

CDR3nt: TGTGCCAGTAGACTAGCGGGAGGGCCGAGAGAGCAGTACTTC
CDR3aa: CASRLAGGPREQYF
d_gene: TRBD2
v_gene: TRBV6-1
j_gene: TRBJ2-7

CDR3nt: TGCAGCGTAGCCGGGACTCCTAACACTGAAGCTTTCTTT
CDR3aa: CSVAGTPNTEAFF
d_gene: NA
v_gene: TRBV29-1
j_gene: TRBJ1-1

CDR3nt: TGTGCCAGCAGCTTGATCCACAGCCAAAATCAGCCCCAGCATTTT
CDR3aa: CASSLIHSQNQPQHF
d_gene: NA
v_gene: TRBV5-6
j_gene: TRBJ1-5

CDR3nt: TGTGCCAGCAGTTACTCGGGACAGCCGACCTACGAGCAGTACTTC
CDR3aa: CASSYSGQPTYEQYF
d_gene: TRBD1
v_gene: TRBV6-5
j_gene: TRBJ2-7

CDR3nt: TGTGCCTGGAGCCAGATGGACACTGAAGCTTTCTTT
CDR3aa: CAWSQMDTEAFF
d_gene: NA
v_gene: TRBV30
j_gene: TRBJ1-1

CDR3nt: TGTGCCTGGATACGCGGGAGGGACAGCCGGGGAAGTGAGACCCAGTACTTC
CDR3aa: CAWIRGRDSRGSETQYF
d_gene: TRBD2
v_gene: TRBV30
j_gene: TRBJ2-5